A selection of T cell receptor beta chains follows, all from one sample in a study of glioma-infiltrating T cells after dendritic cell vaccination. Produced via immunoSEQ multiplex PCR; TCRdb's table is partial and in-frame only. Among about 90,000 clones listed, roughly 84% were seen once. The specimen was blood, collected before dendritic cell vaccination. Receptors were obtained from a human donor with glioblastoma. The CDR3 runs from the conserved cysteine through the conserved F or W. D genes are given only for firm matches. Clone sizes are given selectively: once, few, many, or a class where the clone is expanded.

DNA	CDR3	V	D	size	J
TGTGCCAGCAGCCAAGGACTGGCCTCTGGGGCCAACGTCCTGATTTTC	CASSQGLASGANVLIF	TRBV14	NA	NA	TRBJ2-6
TGTGCCTGGAGCGCAGGGACACGGAACACTGAAGCTTTCTTT	CAWSAGTRNTEAFF	TRBV30	NA	NA	TRBJ1-1
TGTGCCAGCAGCTCCCGGGACAGGGGACCTGGGGCCAACGTCCTGACTTTC	CASSSRDRGPGANVLTF	TRBV11-3	TRBD1	NA	TRBJ2-6
TGCGCCAGCAGTCAATCGAACGCTGCGGGAGGTGAAGCTTTCTTT	CASSQSNAAGGEAFF	TRBV23-1	NA	NA	TRBJ1-1
TGTGCCAGCAGCCCCCCTAGCGGGTTATACAATGAGCAGTTCTTC	CASSPPSGLYNEQFF	TRBV7-9	TRBD2	NA	TRBJ2-1
TGTGCCAGCAGCCCGGGGGGACAGGGCCTAAGCTCCTACAATGAGCAGTTCTTC	CASSPGGQGLSSYNEQFF	TRBV11-3	TRBD1	NA	TRBJ2-1
TGCAGCGTTAACCCGGGGGATTCGGGTGAAAAACTGTTTTTT	CSVNPGDSGEKLFF	TRBV29-1	NA	NA	TRBJ1-4
TGTGCCAGCAGTGGCCGGGACACCGCCTACGAGCAGTACTTC	CASSGRDTAYEQYF	TRBV2	NA	NA	TRBJ2-7
TGTGCCAGCAGCCCACTCCGGGCTGAAGCTTTCTTT	CASSPLRAEAFF	TRBV16	NA	few	TRBJ1-1
TGTGCCAGCAGCCTCACGGGACAGGGTGTAGATACGCAGTATTTT	CASSLTGQGVDTQYF	TRBV7-3	TRBD1	once	TRBJ2-3
TGCGCCAGCAGCTCCTGGCGGGGAGGAGAAGAGACCCAGTACTTC	CASSSWRGGEETQYF	TRBV5-1	NA	NA	TRBJ2-5
TGTGCCAGCAAATACGGGGTAATAACTGAAGCTTTCTTT	CASKYGVITEAFF	TRBV7-2	NA	NA	TRBJ1-1
TGTGCCAGCAGCTTACGAACAGGGGAAGGCTACACCTTC	CASSLRTGEGYTF	TRBV7-2	TRBD1	few	TRBJ1-2
TGTGCCAGCAGCTTAGTGGCAGGGGGCTACGAGCAGTACTTC	CASSLVAGGYEQYF	TRBV11-1	TRBD1	NA	TRBJ2-7
TGTGCCAGCAAACGGGATTTGAACACTGAAGCTTTCTTT	CASKRDLNTEAFF	TRBV2	NA	few	TRBJ1-1
TGTGCCAGCAGCCCCCCTAGTAGCGGGGCTCATATTCAGTACTTC	CASSPPSSGAHIQYF	TRBV6-5	TRBD2	NA	TRBJ2-4
TGTGCCAGCAGGGCCACAGGGGGCGGCACCTGGAACACTGAAGCTTTCTTT	CASRATGGGTWNTEAFF	TRBV28	TRBD1	NA	TRBJ1-1
TGCGCCAGCAGCCATGCCCCACAGGGGGGGAGTGAAGCTTTCTTT	CASSHAPQGGSEAFF	TRBV4-1	TRBD1	NA	TRBJ1-1
TGCGCCAGCAGCTTGGACAGCCCACCCAATGAGCAGTTCTTC	CASSLDSPPNEQFF	TRBV5-1	NA	once	TRBJ2-1
TGTGCCAGCAGCGCCCTAGCGGGGGTATCCTACGAGCAGTACTTC	CASSALAGVSYEQYF	TRBV5-4	TRBD2	NA	TRBJ2-7
TGTGCCAGCAGTGAACAGGGACAGTCCTACGAGCAGTACTTC	CASSEQGQSYEQYF	TRBV6-1	TRBD1	once	TRBJ2-7
TGCAGCGTTGAAGATGTACTAGCGGGAGTGGGCACCGGGGAGCTGTTTTTT	CSVEDVLAGVGTGELFF	TRBV29-1	TRBD2	once	TRBJ2-2
TGTGCCAGTAAGACAGGGGGCCGATACAATGAGCAGTTCTTC	CASKTGGRYNEQFF	TRBV19	TRBD1	NA	TRBJ2-1
TGTGCCAGCAGCTCTCAGACAGGGGGCTGGACTGAAGCTTTCTTT	CASSSQTGGWTEAFF	TRBV11-1	TRBD1	once	TRBJ1-1
TGTGCCAGCAGTTCACCCGGTGGGGGGACCTACGAGCAGTACTTC	CASSSPGGGTYEQYF	TRBV6-5	NA	NA	TRBJ2-7
TGTGCCAGCATGAGGGACAGGGATCCTAATGAGCAGTTCTTC	CASMRDRDPNEQFF	TRBV2	TRBD1	NA	TRBJ2-1
TGTGCCAGCAGCTTAGATTCAGGAACAGGGCAGCCCCAGCATTTT	CASSLDSGTGQPQHF	TRBV11-2	NA	NA	TRBJ1-5
TGTGCCTCACAGTGGGCGGGGTCCTACGAGCAGTACTTC	CASQWAGSYEQYF	TRBV6-5	NA	NA	TRBJ2-7
TGCGCCAGCAGCCAACCAGGGGCCAATCAGCCCCAGCATTTT	CASSQPGANQPQHF	TRBV4-1	NA	NA	TRBJ1-5
TGTGCCAGTCTCCGCGTTGGCAATGAGCAGTTCTTC	CASLRVGNEQFF	TRBV7-9	NA	NA	TRBJ2-1
TGCGCCAGCAGCCTACTTACAGGGAACACTGAAGCTTTCTTT	CASSLLTGNTEAFF	TRBV5-1	NA	NA	TRBJ1-1
TGCGCCAGCAGCAACGACAGGGGGAACACTGAAGCTTTCTTT	CASSNDRGNTEAFF	TRBV5-1	TRBD1	NA	TRBJ1-1
TGTGCCAGCAGCGTAGCCCCATCGACTTCCTACGAGCAGTACTTC	CASSVAPSTSYEQYF	TRBV9	NA	NA	TRBJ2-7
TGTGCCAGCAGTGACAGGGCTCGGGGGGACTATGGCTACACCTTC	CASSDRARGDYGYTF	TRBV6-1	NA	NA	TRBJ1-2
TGTGCCAGCAGCTTAGCGTTGACAGGGAAAGCAGATACGCAGTATTTT	CASSLALTGKADTQYF	TRBV7-9	TRBD1	NA	TRBJ2-3
TGTGCCAGCAGCTCCCAGGGGACAGGGTCCACTGAAGCTTTCTTT	CASSSQGTGSTEAFF	TRBV5-8	TRBD1	NA	TRBJ1-1
TGCGCCAGCAGCTCCGATGGGAGGCTTTTAACCTTC	CASSSDGRLLTF	TRBV5-1	NA	NA	TRBJ1-2